This T cell receptor beta chain was captured in a study of beta chain features in type 1 diabetes. TCRB transcripts that were expressed got sequenced, as all of the isolated RNA had been reverse transcribed. Profiled with immunoSEQ multiplex PCR; TCRdb holds only in-frame clones, not every one. There are 300,000 to 400,000 clones in the sample; roughly 12% occur only once, and 0.017% lies in the top ten. Germline loops: CDR1 SEHNR, CDR2 FQNEAQ (reference sequence). There are 15 residues in the CDR3. V dropped 2 bases and J dropped 3 bases, with 11 bases sitting between them. The chain uses TRBV7-9 and TRBJ2-1, with D uncertain. This receptor was taken from a man aged 18 to 29 in good health. The sequenced sample was naive CD4+ T cells from blood. CDR3 nucleotide sequence: TGTGCCAGCAGCTTAAGATTGGCAGACTACAATGAGCAGTTCTTC. Residues: CASSLRLADYNEQFF.